Presented here are 5 T cell receptor beta chains from one specimen sequenced in a study of blood T cell repertoires in COVID-19. Sequencing used immunoSEQ multiplex PCR; TCRdb keeps in-frame clones, though not all of them. The sample holds about 230,000 clones, around 84% seen once. Sequenced: peripheral blood. Receptors were obtained from a man between 35 and 55 years old with acute or convalescent COVID-19.

The V call is TRBV6-6, the J call TRBJ2-1; 12 bases map to TRBD2. The CDR3 loop spans 16 amino acids. The V gene end was trimmed by 5 bases and the J gene end by 3 bases; junction bases not matched to a gene: 5. Looked up from germline, CDR1 is MNHNY and CDR2 is SVGAGI (reference sequence). The CDR3 region has the DNA TGTGCCAGCAGTGACTTACTAGCGGGGGGCTACAATGAGCAGTTCTTC. It codes for CASSDLLAGGYNEQFF.

The chain has TRBV7-9 and TRBJ1-3, with 7 bases that match TRBD1. CDR3 length equals 16 residues. The germline gives CDR1 SEHNR, CDR2 FQNEAQ (reference sequence). V was clipped by 5 bases and J by 1 base; unmatched bases: 8. For the CDR3, the DNA is TGTGCCAGCAGCGCTAGACAGGGTTCTTCTGGAAACACCATATATTTT. It specifies CASSARQGSSGNTIYF.

V and J are TRBV6-6 and TRBJ1-1; D ambiguous. Trimming pared 6 bases from V and 5 bases from J, leaving 22 bases between. This CDR3 is 16 amino acids long. Per the germline V gene, CDR1 is MNHNY and CDR2 is SVGAGI (reference sequence). The CDR3 spells CASSIPTVRETTEAFF. The CDR3 coding sequence is TGTGCCAGCAGCATCCCCACCGTACGGGAGACGACTGAAGCTTTCTTT.

V usage is TRBV24-1 and J usage is TRBJ1-5, with 9 positions matching TRBD1. The CDR3 is 16 amino acids. V shed 8 bases and J 0 bases; nucleotides not matched to a gene: 7. CDR1 KGHDR and CDR2 SFDVKD come from the germline V gene. CDR3 nucleotides: TGTGCCACCAACACGACAGGGGGTAATAGCAATCAGCCCCAGCATTTT. It translates to CATNTTGGNSNQPQHF.

The chain carries TRBV6-2 or TRBV6-3 and TRBJ1-2; no clear D. V lost 0 bases to trimming and J lost 2 bases, with 7 bases between them. The CDR3 contains 14 residues. Per the germline V gene, CDR1 is MNHEY and CDR2 is SVGEGT. The DNA for the CDR3 is TGTGCCAGCAGTTACTCGGCCACCAACTATGGCTACACCTTC. Translating gives CASSYSATNYGYTF.